Listed here are 26 T cell receptor beta chains from one sample, sequenced in a study of T cell repertoires in cytomegalovirus infection. MiXCR, run by TCRdb on the reads, gives a single entry per CDR3 protein. This sample yields over 300,000 distinct CDR3 sequences, of which 17% are seen a single time; around 12% belongs to the top ten. The sample comprised PBMCs. These receptors originate from a human donor in good health (CMV status not recorded). Some clones in this sample may be carry-over from other donors' samples.

The sample holds a few counts of this clonotype. The V call is TRBV5-4, the J call TRBJ2-3; either TRBD1 or TRBD2 may fit D (6 bases each). This CDR3 region has 14 residues. CDR1 SGHNT and CDR2 YYREEE come from the germline V gene (reference sequence). The V end was cut by 0 bases, the J end by 6 bases, with 11 bases between. DNA of the CDR3: TGTGCCAGCAGCTTGGACCGGAGGGGGGATACGCAGTATTTT. Encoded protein: CASSLDRRGDTQYF.

This clonotype was counted between two and nine times. The V gene is TRBV5-1, the J gene TRBJ2-3; possibly TRBD2 for D (6 bases). Trimming shortened V by 6 bases and J by 0 bases, and 8 bases separated the two germline ends. Germline CDR1 reads SGHRS; CDR2 reads YFSETQ. The CDR3 has 13 residues. The DNA of the CDR3 is TGCGCCAGCATGGAGGGGAGCACAGATACGCAGTATTTT. This encodes CASMEGSTDTQYF.

This clonotype appeared a few times. The chain is built from TRBV2 and TRBJ1-2; no firm D call. Germline CDR1 SNHLY, CDR2 FYNNEI. The CDR3 is 11 residues long. V shed 3 bases and J shed 8 bases, with 7 bases lying between them. The CDR3 DNA reads as TGTGCCAGCAGTGATCCTAAGGGCTACACCTTC. This gives the protein CASSDPKGYTF.

This clonotype came up many times. The chain links TRBV7-9 to TRBJ2-5, with D perhaps matching TRBD2 (5 bases). Germline V lookup: CDR1 SEHNR, CDR2 FQNEAQ (reference sequence). Trimming left V 5 bases short and J 2 bases short, with 9 bases between. The CDR3 runs to 13 residues. CDR3 residues: CASSQIAQETQYF. As DNA, the CDR3 is TGTGCCAGCAGCCAGATAGCGCAAGAGACCCAGTACTTC.

A few counts support this clonotype. The chain employs TRBV2 and TRBJ2-1, with 8 bases matching TRBD1. The junction had 7 bases not matched to a gene; V was cut back by 6 bases and J by 9 bases. There are 13 residues in the CDR3. Germline CDR1 reads SNHLY; CDR2 reads FYNNEI. CDR3 protein: CASSRDRSGEQFF. DNA of the CDR3: TGTGCCAGCAGCCGGGACAGGTCGGGTGAGCAGTTCTTC. The full variable domain, in which reference TRBV2 and TRBJ2-1 provide the parts outside the CDR3, is EPEVTQTPSHQVTQMGQEVILRCVPISNHLYFYWYRQILGQKVEFLVSFYNNEISEKSEIFDDQFSVERPDGSNFTLKIRSTKLEDSAMYFCASSRDRSGEQFFGPGTRLTVL.

This clonotype was found a few times. This chain links TRBV7-2 with TRBJ1-4; tentatively, D is TRBD1 (5 bases). The ends were cut back, 5 bases at V and 3 bases at J, with 13 bases in the middle. Germline-derived CDR1 and CDR2 are SGHTA and FQGNSA. The CDR3 extends over 15 amino acids. The CDR3 region is CASSRPGAPNEKLFF. In DNA, the CDR3 is TGTGCCAGCAGCCGCCCCGGGGCCCCTAATGAAAAACTGTTTTTT.

This clonotype was found a few times. The V and J genes are TRBV6-5 and TRBJ2-7, with D hard to call. Germline loops: CDR1 MNHEY, CDR2 SVGAGI. V lost 0 bases to trimming and J lost 2 bases, with 17 bases between them. This CDR3 comprises 17 residues. CDR3 DNA: TGTGCCAGCAGTTACTCTTCCCCCTCAGCAGTTCCCTACGAGCAGTACTTC. This encodes CASSYSSPSAVPYEQYF.

Of note for this clonotype: This may stem from a read error, because a much larger clone lies one nucleotide away. The rearrangement uses TRBV7-3 and TRBJ2-5, with D unclear. This CDR3 is 14 amino acids long. Trimming pared 2 bases from V and 5 bases from J, leaving 12 bases between. The germline V gene encodes CDR1 SGHTA and CDR2 FQGTGA. CDR3: CASSLGFGVETQYF. Written as DNA, the CDR3 is TGTGCCAGCAGCTTAGGGTTTGGCGTGGAGACCCAGTACTTC.

This rearrangement joins TRBV28 to TRBJ1-5, with 11 bases aligning to TRBD1. After removal of 7 bases from V and 4 bases from J, the junction contained 9 bases not matched to a gene. Germline V gene lookup returns CDR1 MDHEN and CDR2 SYDVKM. CDR3 size: 16 residues. The CDR3, as DNA: TGTGCCAGCACCAAACCGGGACAGGGGGTGAATCAGCCCCAGCATTTT. Encoded protein: CASTKPGQGVNQPQHF.

V is TRBV12-3 or TRBV12-4 and J is TRBJ1-5; D is possibly TRBD1 (5 bases). Between the trimmed V and J ends, which lost 5 bases and 4 bases, there was a span of 18 bases. This CDR3 has 16 residues. The CDR3 here is CASSPHFRAINQPQHF. Written as DNA, the CDR3 is TGTGCCAGCAGTCCCCATTTCAGGGCGATAAATCAGCCCCAGCATTTT.

This clonotype was recorded many times. The V gene is TRBV27, the J gene TRBJ2-5; TRBD2 matches 12 bases. In germline, CDR1 is MNHEY, CDR2 SMNVEV (reference sequence). This CDR3 comprises 17 residues. J lost 5 bases, V lost 3 bases, and 10 bases had no gene match. CDR3 region: CASSLVASGGATETQYF. For the CDR3, the DNA is TGTGCCAGCAGTTTGGTTGCTAGCGGGGGGGCGACGGAGACCCAGTACTTC.

The V call is TRBV5-1, the J call TRBJ1-1; 9 bases match TRBD1. The CDR3 loop spans 16 amino acids. Trimming took 4 bases from V and 1 from J; bases not matched to a gene: 8. Germline V gene data show CDR1 as SGHRS and CDR2 as YFSETQ. The CDR3 bases are TGCGCCAGCAGCGGGGGGACAGGGAATACGAACACTGAAGCTTTCTTT. It specifies CASSGGTGNTNTEAFF.

This clonotype showed up many times. CDR3 region: CASSYRQGPSGNTIYF. As DNA, the CDR3 is TGTGCCAGCAGCTACCGACAGGGACCCTCTGGAAACACCATATATTTT. The chain uses TRBV7-9 and TRBJ1-3, with 7 positions matching TRBD1. The CDR3 sequence is 16 residues long. The junction had 6 bases not matched to a gene; V was cut back by 4 bases and J by 0 bases. Germline assignment: CDR1 SEHNR and CDR2 FQNEAQ (reference sequence).

This chain links TRBV7-9 with TRBJ1-5, with D unresolved. The germline V gene has CDR1 SEHNR and CDR2 FQNEAQ (reference sequence). V gave up 1 base and J gave up 4 bases, with 11 bases separating them. CDR3 length: 15 residues. The CDR3, as DNA: TGTGCCAGCAGCTTAGATTTGTCAGGAAATCAGCCCCAGCATTTT. Translated: CASSLDLSGNQPQHF. Together with reference TRBV7-9 and TRBJ1-5, the CDR3 gives the full variable domain: DTGVSQNPRHKITKRGQNVTFRCDPISEHNRLYWYRQTLGQGPEFLTYFQNEAQLEKSRLLSDRFSAERPKGSFSTLEIQRTEQGDSAMYLCASSLDLSGNQPQHFGDGTRLSIL.

This chain links TRBV5-6 with TRBJ2-4, with 7 bases lining up with TRBD2. CDR3 length equals 14 residues. The V gene end was trimmed by 5 bases and the J gene end by 0 bases; junction bases not matched to a gene: 2. CDR1 is SGHDT and CDR2 is YYEEEE in the germline V gene. CDR3 region: CASRTGGAKNIQYF. DNA of the CDR3: TGTGCCAGCAGGACGGGGGGAGCCAAAAACATTCAGTACTTC.

This clonotype was counted at least ten times. The rearrangement uses TRBV7-2 and TRBJ2-5, with D unresolved. V dropped 1 base and J dropped 5 bases, with 5 bases sitting between them. CDR1 and CDR2 from the germline V gene are SGHTA and FQGNSA. CDR3 size: 12 residues. CDR3 sequence (DNA): TGTGCCAGCAGCTTAGGGTGGGAGACCCAGTACTTC. Its protein is CASSLGWETQYF.

The genes are TRBV20-1 and TRBJ1-5, with D possibly matching TRBD1 (5 bases). Germline V gene data show CDR1 as DFQATT and CDR2 as SNEGSKA (reference sequence). This CDR3 contains 16 residues. The germline V and J ends were trimmed by 1 base and 2 bases, with 15 bases remaining between them. CDR3 in amino acids: CSARVADLGGNQPQHF. CDR3 bases: TGCAGTGCTAGAGTGGCGGACCTGGGGGGCAATCAGCCCCAGCATTTT.

This clonotype showed up many times. The chain uses TRBV10-3 and TRBJ1-6; 10 bases are a match to TRBD1. Germline V gives CDR1 ENHRY, CDR2 SYGVKD. Unmatched junction bases numbered 1, after V lost 6 bases and J lost 5 bases. CDR3 size: 14 residues. The DNA of the CDR3 is TGTGCCATCAGAGGACAGGGGGATAATTCACCCCTCCACTTT. Its translation is CAIRGQGDNSPLHF.

A few counts support this clonotype. The chain carries TRBV20-1 and TRBJ1-2; the match to TRBD1 covers 7 bases. There are 13 residues in the CDR3. CDR1 and CDR2 (germline): DFQATT, SNEGSKA (reference sequence). V dropped 3 bases and J dropped 2; count of bases not matched to a gene: 3. CDR3 coding DNA: TGCAGTGCTAGCGAGGGGGCAAACTATGGCTACACCTTC. This gives the protein CSASEGANYGYTF.

This chain connects TRBV12-3 or TRBV12-4 to TRBJ2-5; the D gene is possibly TRBD1 (5 bases). Trimming cost V 5 bases and J 5 bases, with 15 bases left between them. The CDR3 extends over 14 amino acids. The CDR3 region is CASSPNAGSETQYF. In DNA form, the CDR3 reads TGTGCCAGCAGTCCAAATGCAGGGTCCGAGACCCAGTACTTC.

This clonotype was recorded a few times. This rearrangement joins TRBV10-3 to TRBJ1-1; 9 nucleotides match TRBD1. Trimming cost V 2 bases and J 9 bases; bases outside gene matches: 7. CDR3 length equals 14 residues. Germline CDR1 is ENHRY and CDR2 is SYGVKD. This chain's CDR3 is CAISEGDRDGQAFF. DNA for the CDR3: TGTGCCATCAGTGAGGGGGACAGGGACGGGCAAGCTTTCTTT.

The V and J genes are TRBV20-1 and TRBJ1-4; D possibly corresponds to TRBD1 (5 bases). CDR3 length: 14 amino acids. From germline, CDR1 is DFQATT and CDR2 SNEGSKA (reference sequence). The germline V and J ends were trimmed by 6 bases and 7 bases, with 18 bases remaining between them. CDR3 amino acids: CSARGGGNGEKLFF. The CDR3 bases are TGCAGTGCGCGGGGTGGGGGGAATGGTGAAAAACTGTTTTTT.

This clonotype was detected ten times or more. The chain is built from TRBV7-2 and TRBJ1-6; TRBD1 is a possible D gene (5 bases). Germline CDR1 reads SGHTA; CDR2 reads FQGNSA. V gave up 3 bases and J gave up 14 bases, with 14 bases separating them. This CDR3 spans 13 amino acids. DNA of the CDR3: TGTGCCAGCAGCTTTACGGACACGTTTTCCCTCCACTTT. Translating gives CASSFTDTFSLHF.

This clonotype was counted between two and nine times. The V gene is TRBV20-1, the J gene TRBJ2-3; D is ambiguous. In germline, CDR1 is DFQATT, CDR2 SNEGSKA (reference sequence). Between the trimmed V and J ends, which lost 2 bases and 0 bases, there was a span of 9 bases. The CDR3 totals 14 residues. Here the CDR3 DNA reads TGCAGTGCTAGAACCAGGCGGAGCACAGATACGCAGTATTTT. As protein: CSARTRRSTDTQYF.

The chain combines TRBV5-4 with TRBJ2-7, with 9 bases identical to TRBD2. V shed 1 base and J 2 bases; nucleotides not matched to a gene: 4. This CDR3 is built from 15 residues. Germline V lookup: CDR1 SGHNT, CDR2 YYREEE (reference sequence). This CDR3 reads CASSLYVAGAYEQYF. The CDR3 nucleotides are TGTGCCAGCAGCTTGTATGTAGCGGGGGCCTACGAGCAGTACTTC.

This clonotype was seen once. The V and J genes are TRBV2 and TRBJ2-5; TRBD2 matches at 11 bases. Germline V lookup: CDR1 SNHLY, CDR2 FYNNEI. With V trimmed by 7 bases and J by 1 base, 2 bases remained unmatched. This CDR3 has 14 residues. The CDR3 bases are TGTGCCAGCAAGACTAGCGGGGTCCAAGAGACCCAGTACTTC. Translation: CASKTSGVQETQYF.